This TCR beta chain was retrieved from a study of post-analysis software for immune sequencing data. The wider study: Some patients lacked subtype; others had relapsing-remitting, secondary progressive or progressive-relapsing disease. Broader study findings: Five or six TRBV segments, TRBV5-6, TRBV5-1 and TRBV20-1 among them, were found more frequent in patients than controls. Significantly lower normalized Chao1 diversity was seen in multiple sclerosis patients than in controls. Samples from a shared batch, those prepared together, strongly co-clustered by F measure.

Every TCR beta cDNA library bore unique molecular identifiers. Roughly 500,000 cDNA molecules were obtained per 1 to 10 million input T cells. TCRdb itself ran the PCR reads through MiXCR, one entry per CDR3 protein. In the table there are roughly 650,000 distinct CDR3 sequences, more than 50% of which are singletons. Germline CDR1 and CDR2: SGHTA and FQGNSA. The CDR3 is made up of 17 amino acids. V was pared by 1 base and J by 6 bases, with 21 bases between. Details on this clonotype: Antigen: not known.

The chain couples TRBV7-2 to TRBJ1-2; a possible D gene is TRBD1 (5 bases). The specimen was blood. The clonotype was recovered from a girl between 2 and 10 years old with multiple sclerosis. CDR3 DNA: TGTGCCAGCAGCTTAGATAACACCGGGACTCCCATGAATGGCTACACCTTC. Encoded protein: CASSLDNTGTPMNGYTF.